The next 8 T cell receptor beta chains were all read from a single sample in a study of T cells in Graves' hyperthyroidism and ophthalmopathy. TCR beta CDR3 regions were amplified from RNA. TCR CDR3 regions were first amplified by RT-PCR with HTBI primers. TCRdb re-called the multiplex PCR reads with MiXCR, one entry per CDR3 protein. The data show around 570,000 distinct CDR3 sequences, just under 20% seen once. Input material: blood. The receptors shown here come from a man between 40 and 49 years old with Graves' ophthalmopathy.

This clonotype was seen a few times. V gene TRBV14 combines with J gene TRBJ2-3; TRBD2 agrees at 9 bases. The CDR3 sequence is 16 residues long. With V trimmed by 1 base and J by 5 bases, 7 bases remained unmatched. The V gene's germline CDR1 is SGHDN and CDR2 FVKESK. The CDR3 sequence is CASSQGRLAGLDTQYF. The CDR3 DNA is TGTGCCAGCAGCCAAGGTCGGCTAGCGGGATTAGATACGCAGTATTTT.

The chain combines TRBV3-1 with TRBJ2-6; D is undetermined. Germline CDR1 is LGHDT and CDR2 is YNNKEL (reference sequence). The CDR3 extends over 13 amino acids. V lost 7 bases and J lost 0, with 4 bases in between. DNA for the CDR3: TGTGCCAGCAAGAGCTCTGGGGCCAACGTCCTGACTTTC. Amino acid sequence: CASKSSGANVLTF.

This clonotype appeared a few times. The V and J genes are TRBV4-2 and TRBJ2-1; 7 positions match TRBD2. With V trimmed by 3 bases and J by 7 bases, 12 bases remained unmatched. The germline CDR1 and CDR2 sequences are LGHNA and YNFKEQ. The length of the CDR3 is 16 residues. CDR3 nucleotide sequence: TGTGCCAGCAGCCAGGCTTTGGGGCGGGAGAGGAATGAGCAGTTCTTC. As protein: CASSQALGRERNEQFF.

This clonotype occurred many times. The chain combines TRBV12-3 or TRBV12-4 with TRBJ1-2; 8 bases align to TRBD1. V shed 5 bases, J shed 6 bases, and the junction held 11 bases outside the gene matches. This CDR3 is 15 amino acids long. The CDR3 reads CASSVFQGQVHGYTF. The CDR3 DNA reads as TGTGCCAGCAGTGTTTTCCAGGGACAGGTCCATGGCTACACCTTC.

The chain couples TRBV12-3 or TRBV12-4 to TRBJ2-2; TRBD2 matches at 7 bases. The length of the CDR3 is 13 residues. V trimming: 3 bases; J trimming: 7 bases; junction bases outside the gene matches: 2. CDR3 coding DNA: TGTGCCAGCAGTTTGCGGGAGATCGGGGAGCTGTTTTTT. This encodes CASSLREIGELFF.

This clonotype was found a few times. The chain is built from TRBV7-8 and TRBJ2-3; D ambiguous. The V gene's germline CDR1 is SGHVS and CDR2 FQNEAQ. The CDR3 has 16 residues. The V end lost 4 bases, the J end lost 8 bases, and 22 bases lay between the germline ends. CDR3 region: CASSSMDASLTGTQYF. DNA for the CDR3: TGTGCCAGCAGCTCCATGGACGCATCACTCACGGGTACGCAGTATTTT.

The CDR3 region is CASADGQNSPLHF. CDR3 coding DNA: TGTGCCAGCGCGGACGGCCAAAATTCACCCCTCCACTTT. The rearrangement joins TRBV12-3 or TRBV12-4 to TRBJ1-6; D uncertain. The ends were cut back, 8 bases at V and 7 bases at J, with 12 bases in the middle. The CDR3 contains 13 residues.

A note on this clonotype: No conserved phenylalanine or tryptophan is present at the end of the CDR3, so a read error is the likely explanation. The rearrangement uses TRBV19 and TRBJ2-7, with 11 bases identical to TRBD2. Trimming cost V 5 bases and J 6 bases; bases outside gene matches: 9. Germline CDR1 reads LNHDA; CDR2 reads SQIVND (reference sequence). The CDR3 is made up of 15 amino acids. The CDR3 bases are TGTGCCAGTAGTGTCGACTCTAGCGGGAGGTTCGAGCAGTACTCC. Translated, it gives CASSVDSSGRFEQYS.